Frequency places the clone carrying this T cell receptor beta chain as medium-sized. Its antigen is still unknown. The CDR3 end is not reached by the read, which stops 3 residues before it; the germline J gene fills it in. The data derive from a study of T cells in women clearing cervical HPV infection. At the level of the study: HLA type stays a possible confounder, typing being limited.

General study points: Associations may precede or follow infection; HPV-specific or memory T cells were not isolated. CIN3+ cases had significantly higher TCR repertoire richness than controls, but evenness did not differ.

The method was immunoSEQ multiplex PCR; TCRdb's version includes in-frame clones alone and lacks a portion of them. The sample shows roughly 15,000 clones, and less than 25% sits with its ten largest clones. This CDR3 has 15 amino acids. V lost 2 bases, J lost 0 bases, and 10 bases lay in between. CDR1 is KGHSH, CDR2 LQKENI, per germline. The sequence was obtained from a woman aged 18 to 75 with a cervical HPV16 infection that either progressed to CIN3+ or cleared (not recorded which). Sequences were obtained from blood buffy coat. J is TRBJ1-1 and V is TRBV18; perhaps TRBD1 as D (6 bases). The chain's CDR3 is CASSPEGHLNTEAFF. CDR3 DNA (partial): TGTGCCAGCTCACCAGAGGGACATCTGAACACTGAA. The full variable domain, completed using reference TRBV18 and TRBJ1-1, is NAGVMQNPRHLVRRRGQEARLRCSPMKGHSHVYWYRQLPEEGLKFMVYLQKENIIDESGMPKERFSAEFPKEGPSILRIQQVVRGDSAAYFCASSPEGHLNTEAFFGQGTRLTVV.